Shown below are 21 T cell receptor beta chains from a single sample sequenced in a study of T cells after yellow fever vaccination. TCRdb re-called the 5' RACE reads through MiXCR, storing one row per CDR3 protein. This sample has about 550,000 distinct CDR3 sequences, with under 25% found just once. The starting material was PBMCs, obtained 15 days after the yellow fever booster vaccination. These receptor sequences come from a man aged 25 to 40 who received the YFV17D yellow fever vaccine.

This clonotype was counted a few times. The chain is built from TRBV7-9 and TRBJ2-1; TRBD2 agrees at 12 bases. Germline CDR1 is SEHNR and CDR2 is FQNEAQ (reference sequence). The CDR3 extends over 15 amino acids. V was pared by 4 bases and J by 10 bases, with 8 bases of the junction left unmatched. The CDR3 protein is CASSSLAGGFWEQFF. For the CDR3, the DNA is TGTGCCAGCAGCTCCCTAGCGGGAGGGTTCTGGGAGCAGTTCTTC.

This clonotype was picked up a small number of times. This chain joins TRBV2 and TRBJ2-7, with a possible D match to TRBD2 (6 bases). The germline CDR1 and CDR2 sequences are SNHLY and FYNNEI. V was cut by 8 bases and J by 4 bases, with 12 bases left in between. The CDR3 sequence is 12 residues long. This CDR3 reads CASGREWYEQYF. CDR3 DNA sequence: TGTGCCAGCGGACGGGAGTGGTACGAGCAGTACTTC.

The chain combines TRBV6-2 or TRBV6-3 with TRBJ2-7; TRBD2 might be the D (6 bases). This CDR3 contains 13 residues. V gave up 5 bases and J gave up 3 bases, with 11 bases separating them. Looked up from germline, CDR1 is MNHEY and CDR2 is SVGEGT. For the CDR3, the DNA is TGTGCCAGCAGTATAGCGGTATACTACGAGCAGTACTTC. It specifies CASSIAVYYEQYF.

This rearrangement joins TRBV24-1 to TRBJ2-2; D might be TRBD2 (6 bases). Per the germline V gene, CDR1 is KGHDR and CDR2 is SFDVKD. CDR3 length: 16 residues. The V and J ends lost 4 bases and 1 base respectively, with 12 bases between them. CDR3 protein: CATSDRGVWNTGELFF. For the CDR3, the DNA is TGTGCCACCAGTGACCGCGGGGTGTGGAACACCGGGGAGCTGTTTTTT.

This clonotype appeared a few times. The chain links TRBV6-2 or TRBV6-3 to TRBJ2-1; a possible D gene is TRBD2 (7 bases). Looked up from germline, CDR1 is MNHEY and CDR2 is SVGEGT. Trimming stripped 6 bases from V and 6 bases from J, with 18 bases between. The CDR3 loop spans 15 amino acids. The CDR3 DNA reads TGTGCCAGCAGCCTTATCGGGGGAGGGGGCAATGAGCAGTTCTTC. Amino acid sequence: CASSLIGGGGNEQFF.

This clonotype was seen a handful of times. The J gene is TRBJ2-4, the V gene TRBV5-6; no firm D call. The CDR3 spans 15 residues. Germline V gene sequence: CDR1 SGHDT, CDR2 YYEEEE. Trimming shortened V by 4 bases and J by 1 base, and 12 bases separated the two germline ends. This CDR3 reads CASSPDGLAKNIQYF. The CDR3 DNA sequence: TGTGCCAGCAGCCCGGACGGTCTGGCCAAAAACATTCAGTACTTC.

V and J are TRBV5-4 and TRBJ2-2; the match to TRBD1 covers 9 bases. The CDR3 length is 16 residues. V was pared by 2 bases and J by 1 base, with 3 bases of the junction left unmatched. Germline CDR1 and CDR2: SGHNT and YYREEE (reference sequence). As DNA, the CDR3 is TGTGCCAGCAGCTTACCGGGACAGGGGAACACCGGGGAGCTGTTTTTT. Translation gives CASSLPGQGNTGELFF.

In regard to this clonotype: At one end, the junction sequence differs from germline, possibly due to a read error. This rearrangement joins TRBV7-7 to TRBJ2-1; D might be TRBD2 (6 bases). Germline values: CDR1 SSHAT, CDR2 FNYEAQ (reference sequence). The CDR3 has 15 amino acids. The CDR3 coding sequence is TGTTCCAGCAGCTTAGGCGGGATCGGTGAGGGTGAGCAGTTCTTC. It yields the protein CSSSLGGIGEGEQFF.

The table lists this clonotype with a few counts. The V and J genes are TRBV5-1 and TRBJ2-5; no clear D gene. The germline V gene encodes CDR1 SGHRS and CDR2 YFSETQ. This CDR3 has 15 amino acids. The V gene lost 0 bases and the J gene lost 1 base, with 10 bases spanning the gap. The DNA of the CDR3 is TGCGCCAGCAGCTTGGAGGTCGCGGTCCAAGAGACCCAGTACTTC. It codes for CASSLEVAVQETQYF. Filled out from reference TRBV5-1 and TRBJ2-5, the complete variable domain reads KAGVTQTPRYLIKTRGQQVTLSCSPISGHRSVSWYQQTPGQGLQFLFEYFSETQRNKGNFPGRFSGRQFSNSRSEMNVSTLELGDSALYLCASSLEVAVQETQYFGPGTRLLVL.

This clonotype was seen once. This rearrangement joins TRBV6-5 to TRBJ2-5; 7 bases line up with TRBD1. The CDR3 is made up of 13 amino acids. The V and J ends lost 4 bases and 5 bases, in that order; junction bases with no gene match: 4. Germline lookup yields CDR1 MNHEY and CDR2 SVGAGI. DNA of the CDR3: TGTGCCAGCAGTTTTACAGGGGTGGAGACCCAGTACTTC. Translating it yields CASSFTGVETQYF.

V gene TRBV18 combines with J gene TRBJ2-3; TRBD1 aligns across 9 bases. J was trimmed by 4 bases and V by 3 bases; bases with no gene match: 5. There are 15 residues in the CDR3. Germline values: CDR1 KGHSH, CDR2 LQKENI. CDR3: CASSPDRGCADTQYF. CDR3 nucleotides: TGTGCCAGCTCACCTGACAGGGGGTGCGCAGATACGCAGTATTTT.

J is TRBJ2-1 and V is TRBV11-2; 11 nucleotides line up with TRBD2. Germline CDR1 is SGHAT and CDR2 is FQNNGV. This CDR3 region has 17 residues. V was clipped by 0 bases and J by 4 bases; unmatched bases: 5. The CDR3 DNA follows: TGTGCCAGCAGCTTAGAAGGACTAGCGGGTGTGTACAATGAGCAGTTCTTC. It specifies CASSLEGLAGVYNEQFF.

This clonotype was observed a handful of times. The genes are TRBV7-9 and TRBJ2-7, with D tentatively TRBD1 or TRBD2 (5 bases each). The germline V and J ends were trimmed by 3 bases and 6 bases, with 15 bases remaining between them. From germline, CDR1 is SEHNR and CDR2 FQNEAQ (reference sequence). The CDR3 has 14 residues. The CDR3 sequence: CASSLGTPSPEQYF. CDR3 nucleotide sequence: TGTGCCAGCAGCTTGGGGACCCCGAGTCCCGAGCAGTACTTC.

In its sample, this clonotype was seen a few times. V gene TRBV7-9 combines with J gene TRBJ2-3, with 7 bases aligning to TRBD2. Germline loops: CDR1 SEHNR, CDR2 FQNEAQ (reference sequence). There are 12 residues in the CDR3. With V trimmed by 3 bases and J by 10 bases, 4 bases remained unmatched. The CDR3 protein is CASSLGGTSQYF. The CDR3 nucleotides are TGTGCCAGCAGCTTGGGGGGGACGTCGCAGTATTTT.

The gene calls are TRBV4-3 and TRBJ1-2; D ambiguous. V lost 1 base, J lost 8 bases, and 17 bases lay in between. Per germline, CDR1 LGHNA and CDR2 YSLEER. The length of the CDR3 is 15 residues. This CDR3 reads CASSQVVSSNGGYTF. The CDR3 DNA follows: TGCGCCAGCAGCCAAGTTGTCAGTTCTAATGGGGGCTACACCTTC.

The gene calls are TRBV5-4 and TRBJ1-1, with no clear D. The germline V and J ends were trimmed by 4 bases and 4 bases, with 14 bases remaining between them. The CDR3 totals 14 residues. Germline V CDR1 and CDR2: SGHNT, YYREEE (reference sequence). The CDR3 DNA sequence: TGTGCCAGCAGCGGTTACGGGAGGAGCACTGAAGCTTTCTTT. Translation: CASSGYGRSTEAFF.

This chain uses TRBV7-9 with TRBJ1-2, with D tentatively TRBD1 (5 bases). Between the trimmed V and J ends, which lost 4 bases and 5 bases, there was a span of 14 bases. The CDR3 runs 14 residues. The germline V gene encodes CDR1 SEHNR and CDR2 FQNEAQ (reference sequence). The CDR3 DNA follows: TGTGCCAGCAGCTCTAGCCAAGGGGTGTATGGCTACACCTTC. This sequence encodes CASSSSQGVYGYTF. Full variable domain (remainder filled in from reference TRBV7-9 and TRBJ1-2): DTGVSQNPRHKITKRGQNVTFRCDPISEHNRLYWYRQTLGQGPEFLTYFQNEAQLEKSRLLSDRFSAERPKGSFSTLEIQRTEQGDSAMYLCASSSSQGVYGYTFGSGTRLTVV.

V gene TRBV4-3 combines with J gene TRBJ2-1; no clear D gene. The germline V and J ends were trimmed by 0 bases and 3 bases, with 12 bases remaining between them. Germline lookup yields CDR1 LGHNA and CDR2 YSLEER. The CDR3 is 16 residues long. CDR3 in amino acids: CASSQDFGGFYNEQFF. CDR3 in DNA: TGCGCCAGCAGCCAAGATTTTGGCGGCTTCTACAATGAGCAGTTCTTC.

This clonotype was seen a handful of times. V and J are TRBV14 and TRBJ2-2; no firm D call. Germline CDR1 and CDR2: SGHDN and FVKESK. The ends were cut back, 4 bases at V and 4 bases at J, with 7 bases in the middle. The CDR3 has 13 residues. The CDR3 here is CASSLQLTGELFF. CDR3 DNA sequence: TGTGCCAGCAGCCTCCAGCTCACCGGGGAGCTGTTTTTT.

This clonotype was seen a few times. This CDR3 reads CASSYTGVSYEQYF. The DNA of the CDR3 is TGTGCCAGCAGCTACACAGGGGTCTCCTACGAGCAGTACTTC. This chain links TRBV7-2 with TRBJ2-7, with 7 nucleotides matching TRBD1. CDR3 length: 14 amino acids. Germline V CDR1 and CDR2: SGHTA, FQGNSA. The J segment lost 0 bases and the V segment lost 4 bases, leaving 3 bases of the junction unmatched.

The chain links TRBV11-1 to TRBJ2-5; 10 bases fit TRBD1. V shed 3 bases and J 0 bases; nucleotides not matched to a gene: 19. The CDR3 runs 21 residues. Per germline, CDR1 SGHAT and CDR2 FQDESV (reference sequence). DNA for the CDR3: TGTGCCAGCAGCTTGCCGCCGCCCGGGACAGGGGAAGACTTGTACCAAGAGACCCAGTACTTC. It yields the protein CASSLPPPGTGEDLYQETQYF.